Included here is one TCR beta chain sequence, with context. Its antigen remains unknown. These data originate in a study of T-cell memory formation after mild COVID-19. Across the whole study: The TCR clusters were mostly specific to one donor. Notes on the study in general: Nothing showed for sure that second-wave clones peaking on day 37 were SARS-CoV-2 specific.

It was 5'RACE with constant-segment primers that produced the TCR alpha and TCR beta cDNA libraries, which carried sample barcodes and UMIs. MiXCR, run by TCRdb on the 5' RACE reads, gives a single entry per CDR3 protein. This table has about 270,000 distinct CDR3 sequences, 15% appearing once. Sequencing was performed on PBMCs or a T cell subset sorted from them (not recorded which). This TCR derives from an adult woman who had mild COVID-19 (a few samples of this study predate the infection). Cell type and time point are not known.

The CDR3 DNA reads as TGTGCCAGCAGCGTAGAAGGCAGAGAAGCTTTCTTT. Its translation is CASSVEGREAFF. This chain links TRBV9 with TRBJ1-1; no clear D gene. Germline V gene data show CDR1 as SGDLS and CDR2 as YYNGEE. With 0 bases removed from V and 8 bases from J, the gap between germline ends came to 8 bases. CDR3 length equals 12 residues. The full variable domain, in which reference TRBV9 and TRBJ1-1 provide the parts outside the CDR3, is DSGVTQTPKHLITATGQRVTLRCSPRSGDLSVYWYQQSLDQGLQFLIQYYNGEERAKGNILERFSAQQFPDLHSELNLSSLELGDSALYFCASSVEGREAFFGQGTRLTVV.